This T cell receptor beta chain came from a study of blood T cell repertoires in COVID-19 (dated by TCRdb to 2019 to 2021). Study-wide context: ImmuneRACE Cohort 3 recovered participants were defined by two consecutive negative NP/OP PCR tests, healthcare professional clearance, or symptom resolution. Collaborator samples came from the United States, Italy and Spain and covered acute and convalescent phases of COVID-19. The prospective study material was composed of cDNA or gDNA derived from T cells, B-cell-depleted T cells, or PBMCs. The dataset comprised deeply sampled blood TCRbeta repertoires from subjects exposed to, actively infected with, or recovered from COVID-19. The repertoires were released in a freely available public database intended as a resource for research on the immune response to SARS-CoV-2. Samples came from the ongoing ImmuneRACE study (first 160 participants) plus 1,254 subjects from 6 global collaborators. The sample metadata nearly always contained a de-identified subject ID, COVID-19 status, age in years and sex. Where HLA class I and class II types were available, the types were taken from metadata supplied by the sample provider, not from assay-based typing.

General study outcomes and caveats: Clinical and demographic metadata were provided uncurated, with the amount varying by source and participant.

TCRbeta CDR3 regions were amplified from genomic DNA using the immunoSEQ Assay, a bias-controlled multiplex PCR. On the study's bioinformatics: Within the assay, amplification of reference gene primers was used to estimate how many nucleated cells each sample contained. To quantify the absolute abundance of each unique TCRbeta CDR3 rearrangement, sequence reads were collapsed and filtered. Productive Simpson clonality was computed per sample as the square root of Simpson's diversity index over productive rearrangements. The immuneACCESS repertoire file appears here via TCRdb, limited to in-frame rearrangements. These files lack a portion of the clones; in checked studies, under half of the deficit traces to unresolved V genes, and the cause of the others is not known. V and J calls and clone size are as listed in that table; D and trimming were resolved from the DNA. The sample table shows over 200,000 clones, and approximately 87% are seen once. The biggest ten clones account for 3% to 3.5% of the sample.

A remark on this clone: Its antigen is unknown. Per-base qualities were not stored, and no clone one base away is much larger.

Participants in the prospective study were aged about 18 to 95 years, lived in 24 United States geographic areas, and enrolled through a virtual design. Cohort assignment in the prospective study relied on participant-reported clinical history from a screening survey and a study questionnaire. Mobile phlebotomists in the prospective study collected whole blood, serum and a nasopharyngeal or oropharyngeal swab from every participant. Prospective study participants could optionally give additional blood draws and questionnaires over an approximately two-month period. Prospective study blood samples were shipped either frozen or at room temperature before DNA extraction. V lost 6 bases and J lost 3 bases; the stretch between them is 18 bases long. CDR1 is given as SGHRS and CDR2 as YFSETQ, both from the germline V gene. Reading from cysteine to phenylalanine, the CDR3 counts 15 amino acids. Only the CDR3 DNA is retained, 45 bases long and in frame from the first base.

Sequencing was performed on PBMCs or T cells enriched from blood (not recorded which). The chain couples TRBV5-1 to TRBJ1-1; TRBD1 is a possible D gene, resting on 6 matching bases. This sequence originates from a woman aged 50 to 60 in a cohort exposed to, infected with or recovered from COVID-19 (not recorded which). Read as DNA, the sequence is TGCGCCAGCAATCTCCGAACAGGGATTCACACTGAAGCTTTCTTT. It is translated as CASNLRTGIHTEAFF.